This note documents a single T cell receptor beta chain sequence. Its antigen is not identified. This record belongs to a study of cytomegalovirus exposure and HLA in healthy donors. The study's findings and limits: Reportedly, diagnosis of cytomegalovirus status by the classifier showed high specificity and sensitivity. Most TCR sequences were seen very rarely across donors, but some public TCRs occurred in many. The study put under 200 TCR beta chains on its list as cytomegalovirus-associated.

The protocol was immunoSEQ multiplex PCR, while the TCRdb copy is restricted to in-frame clones and leaves out a portion. Of approximately 97,000 clones detected, under 95% appear once; the ten largest clones hold about 1%. Sequencing was performed on PBMCs. The TCR comes from a woman aged 25 to 39 in good health and CMV-seropositive.

The chain's CDR3 is CASSAGTGRGKNIQYF. CDR3 coding DNA: TGTGCCAGCAGCGCCGGGACAGGCCGTGGCAAAAACATTCAGTACTTC. The chain joins TRBV7-6 to TRBJ2-4; TRBD1 aligns across 8 bases. V dropped 5 bases and J dropped 3; count of bases not matched to a gene: 9. The CDR3 spans 16 residues. Per the germline V gene, CDR1 is SGHVS and CDR2 is FNYEAQ.